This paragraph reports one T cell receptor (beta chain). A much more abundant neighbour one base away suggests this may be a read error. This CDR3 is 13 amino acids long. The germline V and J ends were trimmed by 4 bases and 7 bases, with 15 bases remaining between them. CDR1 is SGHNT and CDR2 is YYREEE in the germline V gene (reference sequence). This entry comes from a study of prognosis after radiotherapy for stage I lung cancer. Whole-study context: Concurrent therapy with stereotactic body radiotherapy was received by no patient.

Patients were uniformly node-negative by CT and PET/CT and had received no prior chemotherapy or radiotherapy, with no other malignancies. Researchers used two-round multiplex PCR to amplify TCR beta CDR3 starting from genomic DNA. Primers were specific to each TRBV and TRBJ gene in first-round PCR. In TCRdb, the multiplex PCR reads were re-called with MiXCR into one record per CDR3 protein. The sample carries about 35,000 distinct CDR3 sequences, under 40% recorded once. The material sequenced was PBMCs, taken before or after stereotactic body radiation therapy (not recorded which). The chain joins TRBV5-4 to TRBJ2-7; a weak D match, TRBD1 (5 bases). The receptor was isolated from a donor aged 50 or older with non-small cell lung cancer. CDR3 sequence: CASSGDKGREQYF. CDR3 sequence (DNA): TGTGCCAGCAGCGGCGACAAGGGGCGGGAGCAGTACTTC. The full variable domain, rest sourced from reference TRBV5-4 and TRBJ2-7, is ETGVTQSPTHLIKTRGQQVTLRCSSQSGHNTVSWYQQALGQGPQFIFQYYREEENGRGNFPPRFSGLQFPNYSSELNVNALELDDSALYLCASSGDKGREQYFGPGTRLTVT.